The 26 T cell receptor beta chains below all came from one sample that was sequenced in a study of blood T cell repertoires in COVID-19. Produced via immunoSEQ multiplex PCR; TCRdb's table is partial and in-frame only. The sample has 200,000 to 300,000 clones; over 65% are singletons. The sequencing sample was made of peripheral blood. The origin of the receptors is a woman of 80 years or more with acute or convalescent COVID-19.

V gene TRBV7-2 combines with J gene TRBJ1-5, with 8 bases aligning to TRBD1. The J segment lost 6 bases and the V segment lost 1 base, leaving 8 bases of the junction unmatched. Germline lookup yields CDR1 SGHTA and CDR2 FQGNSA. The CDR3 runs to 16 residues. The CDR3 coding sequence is TGTGCCAGCAGCTTAGTGGCAGGGGGCCGGGGTCAGCCCCAGCATTTT. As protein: CASSLVAGGRGQPQHF.

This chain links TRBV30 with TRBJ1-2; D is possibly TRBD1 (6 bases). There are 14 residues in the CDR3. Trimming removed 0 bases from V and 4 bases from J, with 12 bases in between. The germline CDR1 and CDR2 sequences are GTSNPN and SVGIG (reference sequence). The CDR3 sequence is CAWSVQGIGYGYTF. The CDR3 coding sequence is TGTGCCTGGAGTGTACAGGGAATCGGCTATGGCTACACCTTC.

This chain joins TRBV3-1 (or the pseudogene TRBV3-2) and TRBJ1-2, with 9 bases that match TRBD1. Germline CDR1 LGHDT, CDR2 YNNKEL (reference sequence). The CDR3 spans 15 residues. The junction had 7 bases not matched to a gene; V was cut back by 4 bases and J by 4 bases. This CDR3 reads CASSRKGQGPYGYTF. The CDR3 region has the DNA TGTGCCAGCAGCCGGAAGGGACAGGGTCCCTATGGCTACACCTTC.

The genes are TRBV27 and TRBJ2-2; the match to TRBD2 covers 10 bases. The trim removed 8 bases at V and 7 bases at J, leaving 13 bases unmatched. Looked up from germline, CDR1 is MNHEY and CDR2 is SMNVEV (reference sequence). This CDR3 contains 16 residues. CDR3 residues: CASSQTSGRAHGELFF. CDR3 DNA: TGTGCCAGCTCTCAAACGAGCGGGAGGGCCCACGGGGAGCTGTTTTTT.

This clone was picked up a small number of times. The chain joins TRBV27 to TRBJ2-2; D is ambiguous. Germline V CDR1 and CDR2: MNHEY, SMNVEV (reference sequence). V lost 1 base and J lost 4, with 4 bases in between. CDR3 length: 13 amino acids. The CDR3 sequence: CASSLFLTGELFF. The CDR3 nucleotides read TGTGCCAGCAGTTTATTTCTCACCGGGGAGCTGTTTTTT.

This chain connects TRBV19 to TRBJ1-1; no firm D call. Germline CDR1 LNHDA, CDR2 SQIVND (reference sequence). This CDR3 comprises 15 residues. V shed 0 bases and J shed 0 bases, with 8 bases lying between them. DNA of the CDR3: TGTGCCAGTAGTATAGAGGGCATCTTGAACACTGAAGCTTTCTTT. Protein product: CASSIEGILNTEAFF.

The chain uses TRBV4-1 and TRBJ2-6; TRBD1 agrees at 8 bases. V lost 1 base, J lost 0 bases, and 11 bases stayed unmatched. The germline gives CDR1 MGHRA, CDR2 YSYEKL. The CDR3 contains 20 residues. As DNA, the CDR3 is TGCGCCAGCAGCCAAGTGATAGGACAGGGCCTGGGCTCTGGGGCCAACGTCCTGACTTTC. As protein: CASSQVIGQGLGSGANVLTF.

In DNA, the CDR3 is TGTGCCAGCAGCCCGGGGACTAGCGGGGATACCTACGAGCAGTACTTC. Translating gives CASSPGTSGDTYEQYF. J is TRBJ2-7 and V is TRBV7-8; 13 nucleotides line up with TRBD2. This CDR3 is built from 16 residues. V lost 5 bases to trimming and J lost 2 bases; unmatched junction nucleotides: 6. Germline V CDR1 and CDR2: SGHVS, FQNEAQ.

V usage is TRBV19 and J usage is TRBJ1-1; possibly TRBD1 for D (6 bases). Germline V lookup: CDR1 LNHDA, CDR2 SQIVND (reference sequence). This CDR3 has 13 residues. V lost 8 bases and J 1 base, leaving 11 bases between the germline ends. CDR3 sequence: CASGTRGNTEAFF. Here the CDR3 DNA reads TGTGCCAGTGGGACACGGGGGAACACTGAAGCTTTCTTT. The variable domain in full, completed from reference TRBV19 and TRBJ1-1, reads DGGITQSPKYLFRKEGQNVTLSCEQNLNHDAMYWYRQDPGQGLRLIYYSQIVNDFQKGDIAEGYSVSREKKESFPLTVTSAQKNPTAFYLCASGTRGNTEAFFGQGTRLTVV.

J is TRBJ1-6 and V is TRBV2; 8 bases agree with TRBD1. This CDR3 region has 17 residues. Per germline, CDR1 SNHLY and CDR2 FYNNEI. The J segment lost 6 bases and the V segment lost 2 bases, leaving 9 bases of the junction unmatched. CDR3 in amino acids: CASSERGLGTGNSPLHF. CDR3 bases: TGTGCCAGCAGTGAAAGGGGATTGGGGACAGGTAATTCACCCCTCCACTTT.

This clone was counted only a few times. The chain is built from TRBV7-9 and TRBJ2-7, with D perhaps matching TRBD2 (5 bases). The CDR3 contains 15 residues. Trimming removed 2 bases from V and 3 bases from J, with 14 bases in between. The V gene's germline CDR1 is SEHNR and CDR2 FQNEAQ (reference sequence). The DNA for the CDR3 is TGTGCCAGCAGCTTACGCCACGAGGGTAACTACGAGCAGTACTTC. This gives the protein CASSLRHEGNYEQYF.

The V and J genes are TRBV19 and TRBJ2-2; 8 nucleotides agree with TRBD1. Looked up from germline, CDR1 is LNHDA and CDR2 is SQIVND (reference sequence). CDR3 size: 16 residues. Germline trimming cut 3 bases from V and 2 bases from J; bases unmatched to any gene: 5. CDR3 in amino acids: CASSIAGGHNTGELFF. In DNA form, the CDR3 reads TGTGCCAGTAGTATTGCAGGGGGCCACAACACCGGGGAGCTGTTTTTT.

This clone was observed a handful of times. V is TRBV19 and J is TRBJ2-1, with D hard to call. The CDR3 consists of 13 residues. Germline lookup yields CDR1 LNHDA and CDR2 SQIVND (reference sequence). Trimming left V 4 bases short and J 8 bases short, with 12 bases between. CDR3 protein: CASSNRRRDEQFF. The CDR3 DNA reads TGTGCCAGTAGTAACCGGCGGCGAGATGAGCAGTTCTTC.

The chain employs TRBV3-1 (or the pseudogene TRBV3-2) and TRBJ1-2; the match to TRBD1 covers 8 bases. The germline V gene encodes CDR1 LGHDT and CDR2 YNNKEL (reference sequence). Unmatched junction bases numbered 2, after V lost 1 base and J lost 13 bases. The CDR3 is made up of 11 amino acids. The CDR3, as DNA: TGTGCCAGCAGCCAAGGGCAGGGGGCCACCTTC. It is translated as CASSQGQGATF.

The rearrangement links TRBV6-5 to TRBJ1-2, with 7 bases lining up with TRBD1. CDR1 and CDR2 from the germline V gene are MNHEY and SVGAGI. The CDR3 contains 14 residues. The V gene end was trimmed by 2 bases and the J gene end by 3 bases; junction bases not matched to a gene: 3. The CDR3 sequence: CASSYNRGYYGYTF. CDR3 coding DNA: TGTGCCAGCAGTTACAACAGGGGCTACTATGGCTACACCTTC.

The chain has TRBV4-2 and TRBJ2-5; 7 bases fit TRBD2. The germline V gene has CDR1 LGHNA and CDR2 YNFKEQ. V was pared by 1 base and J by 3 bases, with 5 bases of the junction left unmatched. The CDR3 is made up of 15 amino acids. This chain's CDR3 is CASSQVSAGEETQYF. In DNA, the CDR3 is TGTGCCAGCAGCCAAGTGTCGGCGGGAGAAGAGACCCAGTACTTC.

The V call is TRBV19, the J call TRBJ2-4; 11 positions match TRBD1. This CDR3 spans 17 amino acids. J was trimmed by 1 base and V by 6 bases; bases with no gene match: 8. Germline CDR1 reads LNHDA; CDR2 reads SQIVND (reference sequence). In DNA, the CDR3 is TGTGCCAGTAGACCCTACCGGGACAGGGGGGCCAAAAACATTCAGTACTTC. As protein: CASRPYRDRGAKNIQYF.

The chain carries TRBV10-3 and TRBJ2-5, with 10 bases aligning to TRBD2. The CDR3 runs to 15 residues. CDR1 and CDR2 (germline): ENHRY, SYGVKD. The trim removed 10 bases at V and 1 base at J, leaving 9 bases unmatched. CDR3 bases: TGTGCCACCAAGGGGCTAGCGGGGGCCCAAGAGACCCAGTACTTC. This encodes CATKGLAGAQETQYF.

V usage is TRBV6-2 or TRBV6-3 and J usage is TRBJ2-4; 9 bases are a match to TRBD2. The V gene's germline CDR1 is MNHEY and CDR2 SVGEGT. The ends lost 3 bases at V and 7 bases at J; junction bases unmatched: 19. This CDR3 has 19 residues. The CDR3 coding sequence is TGTGCCAGCAGTTATGGGTCGCCTCTCTCTAGCGGGATTTTGAACATTCAGTACTTC. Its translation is CASSYGSPLSSGILNIQYF.

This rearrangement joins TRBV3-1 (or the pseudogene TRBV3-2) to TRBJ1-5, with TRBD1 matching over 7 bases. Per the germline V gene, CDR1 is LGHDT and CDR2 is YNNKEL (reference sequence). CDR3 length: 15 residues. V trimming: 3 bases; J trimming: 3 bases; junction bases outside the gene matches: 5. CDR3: CASSQGTDHNQPQHF. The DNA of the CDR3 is TGTGCCAGCAGCCAGGGGACAGACCACAATCAGCCCCAGCATTTT.

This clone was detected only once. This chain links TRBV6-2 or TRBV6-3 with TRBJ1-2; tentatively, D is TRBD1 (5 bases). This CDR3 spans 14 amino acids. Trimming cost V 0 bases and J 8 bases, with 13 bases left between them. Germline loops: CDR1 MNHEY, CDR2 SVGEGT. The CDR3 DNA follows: TGTGCCAGCAGTTACTCGGGGAGGGGCTGGGGCTACACCTTC. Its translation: CASSYSGRGWGYTF.

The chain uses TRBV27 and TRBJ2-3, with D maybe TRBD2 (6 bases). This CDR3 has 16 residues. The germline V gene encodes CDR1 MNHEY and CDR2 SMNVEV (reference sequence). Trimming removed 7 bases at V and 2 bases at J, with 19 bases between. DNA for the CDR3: TGTGCCAGCACCTCCAGACGGGACTCCTTCACAGATACGCAGTATTTT. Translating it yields CASTSRRDSFTDTQYF.

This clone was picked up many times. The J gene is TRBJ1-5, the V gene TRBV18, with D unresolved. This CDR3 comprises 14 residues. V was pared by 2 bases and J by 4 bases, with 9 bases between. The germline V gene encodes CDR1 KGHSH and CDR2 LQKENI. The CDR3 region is CASSPNAVNQPQHF. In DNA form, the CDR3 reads TGTGCCAGCTCACCAAATGCGGTTAATCAGCCCCAGCATTTT.

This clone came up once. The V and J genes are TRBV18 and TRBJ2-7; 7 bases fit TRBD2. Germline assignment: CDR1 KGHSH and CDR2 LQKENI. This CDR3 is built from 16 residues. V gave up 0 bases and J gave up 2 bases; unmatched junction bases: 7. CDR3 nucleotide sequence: TGTGCCAGCTCACCACCTGGGAGCGGGGAAGCCTACGAGCAGTACTTC. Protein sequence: CASSPPGSGEAYEQYF.

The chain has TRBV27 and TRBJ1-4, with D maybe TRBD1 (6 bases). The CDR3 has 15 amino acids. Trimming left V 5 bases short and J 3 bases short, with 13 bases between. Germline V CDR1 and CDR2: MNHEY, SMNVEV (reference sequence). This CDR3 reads CASSTRTAPNEKLFF. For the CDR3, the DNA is TGTGCCAGCAGTACCAGGACAGCACCTAATGAAAAACTGTTTTTT.

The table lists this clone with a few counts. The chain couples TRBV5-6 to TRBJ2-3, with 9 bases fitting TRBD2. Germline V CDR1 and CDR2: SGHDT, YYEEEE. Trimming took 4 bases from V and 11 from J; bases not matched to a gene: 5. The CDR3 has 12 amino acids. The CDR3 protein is CASSGGTSLQYF. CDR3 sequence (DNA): TGTGCCAGCAGCGGAGGGACTAGCTTGCAGTATTTT. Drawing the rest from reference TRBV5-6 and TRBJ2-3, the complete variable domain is DAGVTQSPTHLIKTRGQQVTLRCSPKSGHDTVSWYQQALGQGPQFIFQYYEEEERQRGNFPDRFSGHQFPNYSSELNVNALLLGDSALYLCASSGGTSLQYFGPGTRLTVL.